Listed below are T cell receptor beta chains from one sample, sequenced in a study of blood T cell repertoires in COVID-19. The repertoire was sequenced with immunoSEQ multiplex PCR; TCRdb's copy has only in-frame clones and lacks some. Here the sample spans about 270,000 clones, 82% being singletons. The sample was peripheral blood. The receptors were sampled from a young woman with acute or convalescent COVID-19. Both conserved end residues are part of each CDR3. The order of the fields is clone size, D gene, J gene, V gene, CDR3 DNA, CDR3 protein. D genes are given only for firm matches. Only part of the rows carry a size: once, few, many, or a class if the clone is expanded.

abundance: NA; d_gene: TRBD2; j_gene: TRBJ2-7; v_gene: TRBV5-1; CDR3nt: TGCGCCAGCAGCCGAGCGGGAGGGCAAGGCGAGCAGTACTTC; CDR3aa: CASSRAGGQGEQYF
abundance: few; d_gene: TRBD2; j_gene: TRBJ2-7; v_gene: TRBV7-9; CDR3nt: TGTGCCAGCAGCGGGACTAGGTTTGGGACCTCCTACGAGCAGTACTTC; CDR3aa: CASSGTRFGTSYEQYF
abundance: NA; d_gene: NA; j_gene: TRBJ1-5; v_gene: TRBV7-9; CDR3nt: TGTGCCAGCAGCCCCCCGGGGGGTCATCAGCCCCAGCATTTT; CDR3aa: CASSPPGGHQPQHF
abundance: NA; d_gene: TRBD1; j_gene: TRBJ2-7; v_gene: TRBV4-3; CDR3nt: TGCGCCAGCAGCCCATCTGGGACAGGATACGAGCAGTACTTC; CDR3aa: CASSPSGTGYEQYF
abundance: NA; d_gene: TRBD2; j_gene: TRBJ2-1; v_gene: TRBV19; CDR3nt: TGTGCCACCCGTCTTATTGGCGGGAGCACCAATGAGCAGTTCTTC; CDR3aa: CATRLIGGSTNEQFF
abundance: NA; d_gene: TRBD1; j_gene: TRBJ1-2; v_gene: TRBV6-4; CDR3nt: TGTGCCAGCGGGGGGGACAGGGGGATTTATGGCTACACCTTC; CDR3aa: CASGGDRGIYGYTF
abundance: few; d_gene: TRBD1; j_gene: TRBJ1-1; v_gene: TRBV14; CDR3nt: TGTGCCAGCAGCCTAAACAGGGGGAACACTGAAGCTTTCTTT; CDR3aa: CASSLNRGNTEAFF
abundance: NA; d_gene: TRBD1; j_gene: TRBJ1-3; v_gene: TRBV30; CDR3nt: TGTGCCTGGAGGCCGACAGGGTGGGGAAACACCATATATTTT; CDR3aa: CAWRPTGWGNTIYF
abundance: NA; d_gene: TRBD2; j_gene: TRBJ2-5; v_gene: TRBV10-3; CDR3nt: TGTGCCATCAGTGAGGGGATCGGGACTAGCGGGAGACAAGAGACCCAGTACTTC; CDR3aa: CAISEGIGTSGRQETQYF
abundance: NA; d_gene: NA; j_gene: TRBJ2-7; v_gene: TRBV10-3; CDR3nt: TGTGCCATCATGGCCAGGGACTACGAGCAGTACTTC; CDR3aa: CAIMARDYEQYF
abundance: NA; d_gene: TRBD2; j_gene: TRBJ2-7; v_gene: TRBV10-2; CDR3nt: TGCGCCAGCAGCCCCGCTAGCGGGAAGGTCGAGCAGTACTTC; CDR3aa: CASSPASGKVEQYF
abundance: NA; d_gene: NA; j_gene: TRBJ1-1; v_gene: TRBV12-3/TRBV12-4; CDR3nt: TGTGCCAGCAGTTTGAGGGAATACACTGAAGCTTTCTTT; CDR3aa: CASSLREYTEAFF
abundance: NA; d_gene: TRBD2; j_gene: TRBJ2-3; v_gene: TRBV27; CDR3nt: TGTGCCAGCAGTCCCCTAGCGGGAGGGCCTGGAGATACGCAGTATTTT; CDR3aa: CASSPLAGGPGDTQYF
abundance: NA; d_gene: TRBD1; j_gene: TRBJ2-3; v_gene: TRBV6-6; CDR3nt: TGTGCCAGCAGTGGATCCGGGACAGGGGGCGAAGATACGCAGTATTTT; CDR3aa: CASSGSGTGGEDTQYF
abundance: NA; d_gene: TRBD2; j_gene: TRBJ2-3; v_gene: TRBV7-2; CDR3nt: TGTGCCAGCAGCTTAGCTGCGGGGGTAGATACGCAGTATTTT; CDR3aa: CASSLAAGVDTQYF
abundance: NA; d_gene: TRBD2; j_gene: TRBJ2-1; v_gene: TRBV6-5; CDR3nt: TGTGCCAGCAAGTGGGTGCTAGCGGGAGTCAATGAGCAGTTCTTC; CDR3aa: CASKWVLAGVNEQFF
abundance: NA; d_gene: NA; j_gene: TRBJ2-7; v_gene: TRBV7-2; CDR3nt: TGTGCCAGCAGCTTTCAGACAGGCGCCTACGAGCAGTACTTC; CDR3aa: CASSFQTGAYEQYF
abundance: NA; d_gene: TRBD2; j_gene: TRBJ2-7; v_gene: TRBV29-1; CDR3nt: TGCAGCGCCTATGCGGGGACTAGCGGCTCCTACGAGCAGTACTTC; CDR3aa: CSAYAGTSGSYEQYF
abundance: NA; d_gene: TRBD2; j_gene: TRBJ2-2; v_gene: TRBV6-5; CDR3nt: TGTGCCAGCCAGCCGGGGGGAGGGCGCGGGGAGCTGTTTTTT; CDR3aa: CASQPGGGRGELFF
abundance: NA; d_gene: NA; j_gene: TRBJ2-7; v_gene: TRBV6-5; CDR3nt: TGTGCCAGCAGTTACCAGGCCTACGAGCAGTACTTC; CDR3aa: CASSYQAYEQYF